Each of the 32 T cell receptor beta chains below was sequenced from the same sample in a study of cytomegalovirus exposure and HLA in healthy donors. The PCR made use of 60 Vbeta and 13 Jbeta primers. Clones were sequenced by immunoSEQ multiplex PCR, and TCRdb holds only the in-frame ones, with some missing. Of 160,000 or so clones in the sample, approximately 83% were seen once. The specimen sequenced was PBMCs. The receptor source for this set is a woman aged 18-29 years in good health and CMV-seronegative.

The chain carries TRBV28 and TRBJ2-3; 9 bases match TRBD2. The CDR3 contains 16 residues. Germline loops: CDR1 MDHEN, CDR2 SYDVKM. The trim removed 5 bases at V and 2 bases at J, leaving 8 bases unmatched. CDR3 DNA sequence: TGTGCCAGCAGTCCCTCAGCGGGGGGCGTCACAGATACGCAGTATTTT. The encoded protein is CASSPSAGGVTDTQYF.

The chain is built from TRBV2 and TRBJ2-7; 10 bases match TRBD2. The CDR3 totals 15 residues. Germline V gene data show CDR1 as SNHLY and CDR2 as FYNNEI. The J segment lost 6 bases and the V segment lost 3 bases, leaving 8 bases of the junction unmatched. CDR3 coding DNA: TGTGCCAGCAGTGATGCGAGCGGGGGGGCCGGCGAGCAGTACTTC. Translating it yields CASSDASGGAGEQYF.

This chain uses TRBV28 with TRBJ2-7, with TRBD1 identical over 9 bases. The V gene's germline CDR1 is MDHEN and CDR2 SYDVKM. The CDR3 consists of 16 residues. J lost 1 base, V lost 6 bases, and 10 bases had no gene match. The CDR3 here is CASRGRTGARSYEQYF. In nucleotides, the CDR3 is TGTGCCAGCAGAGGACGGACAGGGGCGCGATCCTACGAGCAGTACTTC.

As for this clone: Other DNA sequences in the same sample also yield this CDR3. The chain carries TRBV4-2 and TRBJ2-1; 8 bases agree with TRBD2. Germline loops: CDR1 LGHNA, CDR2 YNFKEQ. This CDR3 comprises 14 residues. Trimming removed 4 bases from V and 7 bases from J; junction bases left unmatched: 6. The CDR3 protein is CASSPGLVFNEQFF. The CDR3 DNA sequence: TGTGCCAGCAGCCCGGGACTAGTTTTTAATGAGCAGTTCTTC.

The CDR3 protein is CASSGAGSSHEQYF. The CDR3 DNA reads as TGTGCCAGCAGCGGAGCCGGGTCTTCACACGAGCAGTACTTC. The chain recombines TRBV9 with TRBJ2-7; D ambiguous. Germline CDR1 SGDLS, CDR2 YYNGEE. The CDR3 has 14 residues. Trimming pared 3 bases from V and 5 bases from J, leaving 15 bases between.

The chain combines TRBV2 with TRBJ2-1, with 9 bases fitting TRBD2. Germline V gene lookup returns CDR1 SNHLY and CDR2 FYNNEI. The J segment lost 2 bases and the V segment lost 3 bases, leaving 2 bases of the junction unmatched. This CDR3 has 15 amino acids. The CDR3 coding sequence is TGTGCCAGCAGTGACGAGCGGGGGGCCTACAATGAGCAGTTCTTC. Translation: CASSDERGAYNEQFF.

The V call is TRBV6-1, the J call TRBJ2-2, with D possibly being TRBD1 (6 bases). Trimming took off 3 bases at V and 6 bases at J, with 14 bases between the two ends. This CDR3 contains 15 residues. The germline CDR1 and CDR2 sequences are MNHNS and SASEGT. The CDR3 bases are TGTGCCAGCAGTGATTCTCGGACAGCATCCGGGGAGCTGTTTTTT. This codes for CASSDSRTASGELFF.

V gene TRBV5-6 combines with J gene TRBJ1-3, with D perhaps matching TRBD1 (5 bases). The CDR3 has 15 residues. V lost 4 bases, J lost 1 base, and 12 bases lay in between. Germline V lookup: CDR1 SGHDT, CDR2 YYEEEE. CDR3: CASSHPRGSGNTIYF. In DNA form, the CDR3 reads TGTGCCAGCAGCCATCCTCGGGGGTCTGGAAACACCATATATTTT. The full variable domain, in which reference TRBV5-6 and TRBJ1-3 provide the parts outside the CDR3, is DAGVTQSPTHLIKTRGQQVTLRCSPKSGHDTVSWYQQALGQGPQFIFQYYEEEERQRGNFPDRFSGHQFPNYSSELNVNALLLGDSALYLCASSHPRGSGNTIYFGEGSWLTVV.

The V and J genes are TRBV6-5 and TRBJ2-3, with 7 nucleotides matching TRBD1. The V gene end was trimmed by 0 bases and the J gene end by 6 bases; junction bases not matched to a gene: 3. The CDR3 is 14 amino acids. CDR1 MNHEY and CDR2 SVGAGI come from the germline V gene. This CDR3 is CASSYSRGRDTQYF. In nucleotides, the CDR3 is TGTGCCAGCAGTTACTCGAGGGGGCGGGATACGCAGTATTTT.

The rearrangement uses TRBV27 and TRBJ1-2, with a possible D match to TRBD1 (5 bases). The V gene lost 5 bases and the J gene lost 4 bases, with 17 bases spanning the gap. Germline lookup yields CDR1 MNHEY and CDR2 SMNVEV (reference sequence). The CDR3 loop spans 15 amino acids. Written as DNA, the CDR3 is TGTGCCAGCAGTCGACCAGGGATGGGGTCCTATGGCTACACCTTC. It encodes CASSRPGMGSYGYTF.

The chain combines TRBV5-1 with TRBJ2-3; 8 nucleotides line up with TRBD2. The CDR3 is 14 residues long. Germline trimming cut 1 base from V and 5 bases from J; bases unmatched to any gene: 3. From germline, CDR1 is SGHRS and CDR2 YFSETQ. CDR3 in amino acids: CASSLPGGLDTQYF. The CDR3 DNA is TGCGCCAGCAGCTTGCCGGGGGGGTTAGATACGCAGTATTTT.

This chain links TRBV4-1 with TRBJ2-7; maybe TRBD1 (6 bases). CDR3 size: 12 residues. Trimming stripped 5 bases from V and 2 bases from J, with 7 bases between. Germline CDR1 MGHRA, CDR2 YSYEKL. This CDR3 is CASSGTPYEQYF. DNA of the CDR3: TGCGCCAGCAGCGGGACACCCTACGAGCAGTACTTC.

The count of this clone is one. V usage is TRBV5-6 and J usage is TRBJ1-1, with D hard to call. Trimming left V 2 bases short and J 10 bases short, with 9 bases between. Germline assignment: CDR1 SGHDT and CDR2 YYEEEE. The CDR3 is made up of 11 amino acids. The DNA of the CDR3 is TGTGCCAGCAGCTTTTTTGGCAGAGCTTTCTTT. This sequence encodes CASSFFGRAFF.

This chain connects TRBV28 to TRBJ2-7; 12 bases match TRBD2. Germline CDR1 MDHEN, CDR2 SYDVKM. CDR3 length equals 16 residues. J gave up 0 bases and V 5 bases, and 5 bases lay outside the gene matches. CDR3 residues: CASSAPTSGGSYEQYF. The CDR3 nucleotides read TGTGCCAGCAGTGCTCCGACTAGCGGGGGCTCCTACGAGCAGTACTTC.

The chain joins TRBV5-6 to TRBJ1-2; no clear D. CDR1 and CDR2 (germline): SGHDT, YYEEEE. V lost 1 base and J 5 bases, leaving 12 bases between the germline ends. CDR3 length: 14 residues. The CDR3 DNA reads TGTGCCAGCAGCTTGAGGAGTTCCGCGTATGGCTACACCTTC. Residues: CASSLRSSAYGYTF.

The chain employs TRBV5-8 and TRBJ2-1; TRBD1 matches 11 bases. Germline V gene sequence: CDR1 SGHTS, CDR2 YDEGEE. V was clipped by 1 base and J by 4 bases; unmatched bases: 7. The CDR3 extends over 17 amino acids. CDR3 protein: CASSLFGTGGSYNEQFF. CDR3 coding DNA: TGTGCCAGCAGCTTGTTTGGGACAGGGGGTTCGTACAATGAGCAGTTCTTC.

This chain links TRBV7-6 with TRBJ1-3; tentatively, D is TRBD1 (5 bases). Germline CDR1 SGHVS, CDR2 FNYEAQ. The CDR3 runs 16 residues. V lost 0 bases and J lost 4, with 13 bases in between. The CDR3 loop reads CASSLAGRVSGNTIYF. CDR3 in DNA: TGTGCCAGCAGCTTAGCGGGCAGGGTTTCGGGAAACACCATATATTTT. The entire variable domain, with the rest obtained from reference TRBV7-6 and TRBJ1-3, is as follows: GAGVSQSPRYKVTKRGQDVALRCDPISGHVSLYWYRQALGQGPEFLTYFNYEAQQDKSGLPNDRFSAERPEGSISTLTIQRTEQRDSAMYRCASSLAGRVSGNTIYFGEGSWLTVV.

The chain joins TRBV7-6 to TRBJ2-7; TRBD2 aligns across 11 bases. The CDR3 contains 17 residues. The germline CDR1 and CDR2 sequences are SGHVS and FNYEAQ. The V segment lost 2 bases and the J segment 2 bases; nucleotides outside the gene matches: 8. As DNA, the CDR3 is TGTGCCAGCAGCTTAATGGGGCAGACTAGCGGGGCCTACGAGCAGTACTTC. Translated, it gives CASSLMGQTSGAYEQYF.

This rearrangement joins TRBV4-1 to TRBJ2-2; TRBD1 matches at 8 bases. After removal of 5 bases from V and 7 bases from J, the junction contained 15 bases not matched to a gene. The CDR3 contains 17 residues. CDR1 is MGHRA, CDR2 YSYEKL, per germline. The CDR3 here is CASSGRGNRGYGGELFF. The CDR3 DNA follows: TGCGCCAGCAGCGGGCGGGGAAACAGGGGGTACGGCGGGGAGCTGTTTTTT.

This chain connects TRBV2 to TRBJ1-5, with a possible D match to TRBD1 (6 bases). The V gene lost 7 bases and the J gene lost 0 bases, with 10 bases spanning the gap. In germline, CDR1 is SNHLY, CDR2 FYNNEI. The CDR3 has 14 amino acids. CDR3 in DNA: TGTGCCAGCACCCAGGACAGTAGCAATCAGCCCCAGCATTTT. Encoded protein: CASTQDSSNQPQHF.

This sequence joins TRBV30 and TRBJ2-1; no reliable D call. Per germline, CDR1 GTSNPN and CDR2 SVGIG (reference sequence). This CDR3 is built from 11 residues. V was cut by 0 bases and J by 5 bases, with 2 bases left in between. CDR3 nucleotide sequence: TGTGCCTGGAGTGTCGACAATGAGCAGTTCTTC. This codes for CAWSVDNEQFF.

V is TRBV27 and J is TRBJ2-5; D is perhaps TRBD1 (6 bases). This CDR3 is 17 amino acids long. V was trimmed by 7 bases and J by 2 bases, leaving 23 bases between them. In germline, CDR1 is MNHEY, CDR2 SMNVEV (reference sequence). The CDR3, as DNA: TGTGCCAGCATTTCCCGAGGGGGTCGATTTTATCAAGAGACCCAGTACTTC. As protein: CASISRGGRFYQETQYF.

This clone was observed a few times. The chain couples TRBV5-6 to TRBJ2-2; D is perhaps TRBD1 (6 bases). The CDR3 is 15 amino acids. Germline-derived CDR1 and CDR2 are SGHDT and YYEEEE. Trimming left V 2 bases short and J 3 bases short, with 11 bases between. The CDR3 region is CASSFRGRDTGELFF. The CDR3 region has the DNA TGTGCCAGCAGCTTCAGGGGCAGGGACACCGGGGAGCTGTTTTTT.

The CDR3 reads CASSPRVDRVSYEQYF. The CDR3 nucleotides are TGTGCCAGCAGTCCGCGAGTCGACAGGGTGAGCTACGAGCAGTACTTC. V and J are TRBV27 and TRBJ2-7; 7 nucleotides agree with TRBD1. Looked up from germline, CDR1 is MNHEY and CDR2 is SMNVEV (reference sequence). The CDR3 loop spans 16 amino acids. The V and J ends lost 5 bases and 3 bases, in that order; junction bases with no gene match: 13.

CDR3 amino acids: CASSVMQGNTEAFF. The DNA for the CDR3 is TGTGCCAGCAGTGTAATGCAGGGGAACACTGAAGCTTTCTTT. The chain has TRBV11-2 and TRBJ1-1; tentatively, D is TRBD1 (5 bases). Trimming shortened V by 6 bases and J by 1 base, and 12 bases separated the two germline ends. CDR1 and CDR2 from the germline V gene are SGHAT and FQNNGV. This CDR3 is 14 amino acids long.

This clone was counted only a few times. V gene TRBV12-2 combines with J gene TRBJ1-3; the table's D call, TRBD1, has no DNA check behind it. TRBV12-2 is tagged as a pseudogene. The CDR3 length is 18 residues. The CDR3 DNA follows: TGTGCAAGTCGCCCAGACAGGGATTACCGCCCGATAGGAAACACCATATATTTT. It codes for CASRPDRDYRPIGNTIYF.

The V gene is TRBV27, the J gene TRBJ1-1; possible D gene TRBD1, 5 bases. The CDR3 totals 14 residues. Trimming removed 2 bases at V and 11 bases at J, with 18 bases between. CDR1 MNHEY and CDR2 SMNVEV come from the germline V gene (reference sequence). CDR3 amino acids: CASSLRGGFRSAFF. As DNA, the CDR3 is TGTGCCAGCAGTTTACGGGGGGGATTCCGGTCGGCTTTCTTT.

V and J are TRBV11-3 and TRBJ2-5; 8 bases align to TRBD1. V trimming: 7 bases; J trimming: 4 bases; junction bases outside the gene matches: 5. The germline gives CDR1 SGHNT, CDR2 YENEEA. The CDR3 contains 13 residues. CDR3 bases: TGTGCCAGCACCCAGGGGGCGGGAGAGACCCAGTACTTC. Amino acid sequence: CASTQGAGETQYF.

This chain links TRBV18 with TRBJ2-2; D is perhaps TRBD2 (6 bases). CDR3 size: 16 residues. The germline gives CDR1 KGHSH, CDR2 LQKENI. Trimming removed 4 bases from V and 1 base from J, with 13 bases in between. CDR3 in amino acids: CASSLQLARNTGELFF. The CDR3, as DNA: TGTGCCAGCTCACTACAACTAGCCCGGAACACCGGGGAGCTGTTTTTT.

This sequence joins TRBV11-3 and TRBJ1-2; D ambiguous. Trimming cost V 4 bases and J 4 bases, with 13 bases left between them. Germline V gene sequence: CDR1 SGHNT, CDR2 YENEEA. The CDR3 spans 14 residues. CDR3 sequence (DNA): TGTGCCAGCAGCTATGAGGCAGACCGCTATGGCTACACCTTC. Protein product: CASSYEADRYGYTF.

The rearrangement uses TRBV2 and TRBJ2-7; 10 nucleotides line up with TRBD1. Germline V gives CDR1 SNHLY, CDR2 FYNNEI. This CDR3 comprises 14 residues. J was trimmed by 6 bases and V by 6 bases; bases with no gene match: 8. The CDR3 sequence: CASRDRGFFREQYF. CDR3 in DNA: TGTGCCAGCAGGGACAGGGGGTTCTTTCGCGAGCAGTACTTC.

This clone was detected once. The chain recombines TRBV7-8 with TRBJ1-5; 7 positions agree with TRBD1. The ends lost 5 bases at V and 3 bases at J; junction bases unmatched: 13. The CDR3 runs 17 residues. Germline V gene lookup returns CDR1 SGHVS and CDR2 FQNEAQ. CDR3 amino acids: CASSIGTVALINQPQHF. As DNA, the CDR3 is TGTGCCAGCAGCATCGGGACAGTAGCTTTAATCAATCAGCCCCAGCATTTT. Drawing the rest from reference TRBV7-8 and TRBJ1-5, the complete variable domain is GAGVSQSPRYKVAKRGQDVALRCDPISGHVSLFWYQQALGQGPEFLTYFQNEAQLDKSGLPSDRFFAERPEGSVSTLKIQRTQQEDSAVYLCASSIGTVALINQPQHFGDGTRLSIL.